The 19 T cell receptor beta chains listed next were all sequenced from one sample in a study of CD8+ T cells in alopecia areata. RNA extraction was followed by reverse transcription into cDNA, which acted as the sequencing template. TCRdb's copy holds only in-frame clones and misses some; the assay was immunoSEQ multiplex PCR. Of roughly 150,000 clones in the sample, about three fifths are singletons; the top ten hold about 4.3%. The source material was CD4+ T cells sorted from blood. These receptors were obtained from a human donor in good health.

J is TRBJ2-1 and V is TRBV29-1; D may be TRBD2 (5 bases). V shed 1 base and J shed 6 bases, with 13 bases lying between them. The CDR3 is made up of 14 amino acids. In germline, CDR1 is SQVTM, CDR2 ANQGSEA. The DNA of the CDR3 is TGCAGCGTTGAAGTTAAACTAGTGGTCAATGAGCAGTTCTTC. This gives the protein CSVEVKLVVNEQFF.

The chain uses TRBV7-2 and TRBJ2-7; TRBD2 aligns across 9 bases. CDR3 length: 15 residues. The J segment lost 6 bases and the V segment lost 9 bases, leaving 15 bases of the junction unmatched. The germline gives CDR1 SGHTA, CDR2 FQGNSA. In DNA form, the CDR3 reads TGTGCCAGTGGGCCTGAGGGCGGGAGGGCCCGCGAGCAGTACTTC. Translation gives CASGPEGGRAREQYF.

This clone has just a few counts. The chain couples TRBV4-1 to TRBJ2-5; the D is unclear. The CDR3 sequence is 13 residues long. Germline CDR1 reads MGHRA; CDR2 reads YSYEKL. V was clipped by 5 bases and J by 5 bases, with 12 bases between them. The CDR3 protein is CASSMTLGETQYF. CDR3 coding DNA: TGCGCCAGCAGCATGACCCTAGGCGAGACCCAGTACTTC.

V is TRBV15 and J is TRBJ2-6; D possibly corresponds to TRBD1 (5 bases). Germline CDR1 LNHNV, CDR2 YYDKDF (reference sequence). The length of the CDR3 is 18 residues. The V and J ends lost 3 bases and 0 bases respectively, with 15 bases between them. CDR3 bases: TGTGCCACCAGCAGGCGACCCGACAGATACTCTGGGGCCAACGTCCTGACTTTC. Residues: CATSRRPDRYSGANVLTF. The variable domain in full, completed from reference TRBV15 and TRBJ2-6, reads DAMVIQNPRYQVTQFGKPVTLSCSQTLNHNVMYWYQQKSSQAPKLLFHYYDKDFNNEADTPDNFQSRRPNTSFCFLDIRSPGLGDTAMYLCATSRRPDRYSGANVLTFGAGSRLTVL.

This rearrangement joins TRBV6-6 to TRBJ1-4; D may be TRBD1 (6 bases). Per germline, CDR1 MNHNY and CDR2 SVGAGI (reference sequence). This CDR3 contains 12 residues. V dropped 0 bases and J dropped 12 bases, with 8 bases sitting between them. The CDR3 sequence is CASSYSQGQLFF. The CDR3 DNA follows: TGTGCCAGCAGTTACTCCCAGGGGCAACTGTTTTTT.

This chain links TRBV4-1 with TRBJ2-7; 7 bases line up with TRBD2. The CDR3 length is 15 residues. Trimming cost V 2 bases and J 4 bases; bases outside gene matches: 8. Germline CDR1 is MGHRA and CDR2 is YSYEKL. This CDR3 is CASSQPASGSYEQYF. CDR3 nucleotides: TGCGCCAGCAGCCAACCGGCTAGCGGATCTTACGAGCAGTACTTC.

This chain links TRBV29-1 with TRBJ1-2; 11 bases are shared with TRBD1. Per germline, CDR1 SQVTM and CDR2 ANQGSEA. The trim removed 4 bases at V and 3 bases at J, leaving 7 bases unmatched. The CDR3 loop spans 15 amino acids. As DNA, the CDR3 is TGCAGCGTTGTTTACCGGACAGGGGGCCACTATGGCTACACCTTC. This encodes CSVVYRTGGHYGYTF. Looking up the rest from reference TRBV29-1 and TRBJ1-2 gives the full variable domain: SAVISQKPSRDICQRGTSLTIQCQVDSQVTMMFWYRQQPGQSLTLIATANQGSEATYESGFVIDKFPISRPNLTFSTLTVSNMSPEDSSIYLCSVVYRTGGHYGYTFGSGTRLTVV.

As DNA, the CDR3 is TGCAGTGCTAGTGTGGGGGGTACGCAGTATTTT. Amino acid sequence: CSASVGGTQYF. The V call is TRBV20-1, the J call TRBJ2-3, with TRBD2 as a possible D gene (6 bases). The CDR3 extends over 11 amino acids. Germline loops: CDR1 DFQATT, CDR2 SNEGSKA (reference sequence). Trimming pared 3 bases from V and 8 bases from J, leaving 9 bases between.

This rearrangement joins TRBV2 to TRBJ1-1, with a weak D call TRBD1 (5 bases). Germline CDR1 reads SNHLY; CDR2 reads FYNNEI. The V and J ends lost 10 bases and 5 bases respectively, with 17 bases between them. The CDR3 extends over 13 amino acids. For the CDR3, the DNA is TGTGCCACCCCGGGACTCTGGGATACTGAAGCTTTCTTT. Protein product: CATPGLWDTEAFF.

The chain joins TRBV29-1 to TRBJ2-5; TRBD2 agrees at 7 bases. Germline CDR1 reads SQVTM; CDR2 reads ANQGSEA. Germline trimming cut 7 bases from V and 6 bases from J; bases unmatched to any gene: 5. The CDR3 runs to 11 residues. The CDR3 sequence: CSGREGQTQYF. CDR3 sequence (DNA): TGCAGCGGAAGGGAGGGACAGACCCAGTACTTC. The variable domain in full, completed from reference TRBV29-1 and TRBJ2-5, reads SAVISQKPSRDICQRGTSLTIQCQVDSQVTMMFWYRQQPGQSLTLIATANQGSEATYESGFVIDKFPISRPNLTFSTLTVSNMSPEDSSIYLCSGREGQTQYFGPGTRLLVL.

The rearrangement uses TRBV29-1 and TRBJ2-6; D call uncertain. Germline CDR1 is SQVTM and CDR2 is ANQGSEA. CDR3 length: 14 residues. V lost 6 bases to trimming and J lost 2 bases, with 11 bases between them. The CDR3 here is CSVGGGTGANVLTF. The CDR3 DNA is TGCAGCGTCGGCGGTGGAACTGGGGCCAACGTCCTGACTTTC.

This clone was recorded once. V is TRBV5-1 and J is TRBJ2-5; TRBD2 might be the D (6 bases). Trimming pared 3 bases from V and 3 bases from J, leaving 15 bases between. The CDR3 loop spans 15 amino acids. Per germline, CDR1 SGHRS and CDR2 YFSETQ. Written as DNA, the CDR3 is TGCGCCAGCAGCTGGCGGGGCGTCCTCGAAGAGACCCAGTACTTC. Protein: CASSWRGVLEETQYF.

The chain employs TRBV7-9 and TRBJ2-7, with 7 bases matching TRBD1. This CDR3 comprises 13 residues. V lost 5 bases and J lost 2; bases outside the gene matches: 3. CDR1 is SEHNR, CDR2 FQNEAQ, per germline (reference sequence). The CDR3 DNA follows: TGTGCCAGCAGCGCGACAGGGACCTACGAGCAGTACTTC. Protein: CASSATGTYEQYF.

The chain recombines TRBV18 with TRBJ1-4, with a tentative D call TRBD1 (5 bases). The CDR3 runs 13 residues. The germline gives CDR1 KGHSH, CDR2 LQKENI. V lost 2 bases and J lost 8, with 9 bases in between. The CDR3 spells CASSPGGAEKLFF. For the CDR3, the DNA is TGTGCCAGCTCACCAGGGGGAGCGGAAAAACTGTTTTTT.

The chain couples TRBV2 to TRBJ1-1, with 11 bases identical to TRBD1. The CDR3 is 13 residues long. V was pared by 6 bases and J by 7 bases, with 4 bases of the junction left unmatched. CDR1 SNHLY and CDR2 FYNNEI come from the germline V gene. For the CDR3, the DNA is TGTGCCAGCAGGAGGGACAGGGGGGATGAAGCTTTCTTT. Its protein is CASRRDRGDEAFF.

The V gene is TRBV6-5, the J gene TRBJ2-2; TRBD2 is a possible D gene (7 bases). Trimming shortened V by 8 bases and J by 6 bases, and 10 bases separated the two germline ends. CDR3 size: 12 residues. Germline V gene lookup returns CDR1 MNHEY and CDR2 SVGAGI. CDR3 DNA sequence: TGTGCCAGCGTCGGGGGGCCCGGGGAGCTGTTTTTT. This encodes CASVGGPGELFF.

The chain is built from TRBV15 and TRBJ2-6; 9 bases match TRBD1. Germline V gene sequence: CDR1 LNHNV, CDR2 YYDKDF (reference sequence). The CDR3 runs to 24 residues. After removal of 0 bases from V and 0 bases from J, the junction contained 21 bases not matched to a gene. The CDR3 loop is CATSRDNPMDRGGTRYSGANVLTF. CDR3 coding DNA: TGTGCCACCAGCAGAGACAACCCCATGGACAGGGGAGGTACGCGGTACTCTGGGGCCAACGTCCTGACTTTC. The full variable domain, in which reference TRBV15 and TRBJ2-6 provide the parts outside the CDR3, is DAMVIQNPRYQVTQFGKPVTLSCSQTLNHNVMYWYQQKSSQAPKLLFHYYDKDFNNEADTPDNFQSRRPNTSFCFLDIRSPGLGDTAMYLCATSRDNPMDRGGTRYSGANVLTFGAGSRLTVL.

The chain recombines TRBV18 with TRBJ2-2, with 9 bases that match TRBD1. V gave up 4 bases and J gave up 3 bases; unmatched junction bases: 3. This CDR3 is 15 amino acids long. CDR1 and CDR2 (germline): KGHSH, LQKENI. The CDR3 sequence is CASSRRDRDTGELFF. The DNA for the CDR3 is TGTGCCAGCTCACGCCGGGACAGGGACACCGGGGAGCTGTTTTTT.

The chain recombines TRBV18 with TRBJ2-1, with TRBD1 matching 8 bases. The CDR3 is 15 amino acids. With 3 bases clipped from V and 9 bases from J, the junction kept 10 bases outside the gene matches. Germline V gene lookup returns CDR1 KGHSH and CDR2 LQKENI. The CDR3 DNA reads TGTGCCAGCTCACCTCGGGGACAGGTGAAGCTTGAGCAGTTCTTC. Its protein is CASSPRGQVKLEQFF.